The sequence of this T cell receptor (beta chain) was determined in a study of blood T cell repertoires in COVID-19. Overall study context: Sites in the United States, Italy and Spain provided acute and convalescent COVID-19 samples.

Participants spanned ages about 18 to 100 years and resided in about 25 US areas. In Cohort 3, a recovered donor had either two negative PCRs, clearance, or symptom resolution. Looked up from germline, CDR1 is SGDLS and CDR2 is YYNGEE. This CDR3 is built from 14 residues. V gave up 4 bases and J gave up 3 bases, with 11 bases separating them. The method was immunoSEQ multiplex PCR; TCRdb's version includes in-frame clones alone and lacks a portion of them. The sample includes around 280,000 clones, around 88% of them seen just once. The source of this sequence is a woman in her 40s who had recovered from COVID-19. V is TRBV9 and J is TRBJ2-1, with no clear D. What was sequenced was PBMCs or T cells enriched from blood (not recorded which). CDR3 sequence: CASSLEGGYNEQFF. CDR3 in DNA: TGTGCCAGCAGCCTCGAAGGCGGCTACAATGAGCAGTTCTTC.